This TCR beta chain was sequenced in a study of shared clonotypes between healthy human individuals. Looking at the study overall: Two women and three men aged 18 to 49 made up the donors.

Method: immunoSEQ multiplex PCR; TCRdb's copy keeps in-frame clones and lacks some. The sample yields some 2 million clones, around 95% seen once. The CDR3 loop spans 16 amino acids. V was clipped by 7 bases and J by 6 bases, with 25 bases between them. Germline CDR1 reads MNHEY; CDR2 reads SMNVEV (reference sequence). This sequence was found in a man between 18 and 29 years old in good health. The sequencing sample was made of naive CD4+ T cells sorted from blood. The subset denotes: CD45RA+ positively selected. The V call is TRBV27, the J call TRBJ2-7, with D perhaps assigned TRBD1 or TRBD2 (7 bases each). The CDR3 DNA is TGTGCCAGCAAACCCCTCGACAGGGCGGGGACTACCGAGCAGTACTTC. Protein sequence: CASKPLDRAGTTEQYF.